This T cell receptor beta chain was sequenced for a study of cytomegalovirus exposure and HLA in healthy donors. V shed 8 bases and J shed 8 bases, with 18 bases lying between them. The CDR3 covers 12 residues. Germline V gene data show CDR1 as SQVTM and CDR2 as ANQGSEA. 60 Vbeta and 13 Jbeta primers were used in PCR. TCRdb's table, derived via immunoSEQ multiplex PCR, lists solely in-frame clones and lacks some. The profile shows about 160,000 clones, 65% to 85% of them singletons. Sequenced: PBMCs. The rearrangement joins TRBV29-1 to TRBJ1-2, with D perhaps TRBD1 (5 bases). The source of this sequence is a woman aged 50 to 60 in good health and CMV-seropositive. The CDR3 loop reads CSTFSGREGYTF. CDR3 in DNA: TGCAGCACATTCTCAGGGCGAGAAGGCTACACCTTC.